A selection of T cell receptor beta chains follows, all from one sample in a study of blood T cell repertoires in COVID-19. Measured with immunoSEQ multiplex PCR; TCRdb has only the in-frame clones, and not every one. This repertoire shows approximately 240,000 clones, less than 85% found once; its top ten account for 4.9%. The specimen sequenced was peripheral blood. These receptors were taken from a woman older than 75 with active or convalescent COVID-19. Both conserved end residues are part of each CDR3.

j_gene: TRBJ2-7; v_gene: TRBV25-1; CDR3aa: CASSDQAAYEQYF
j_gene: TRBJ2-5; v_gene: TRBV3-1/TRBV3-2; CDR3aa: CASSLGLAGGETQYF
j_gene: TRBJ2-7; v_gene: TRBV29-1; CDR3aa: CSVEGQGVYEQYF
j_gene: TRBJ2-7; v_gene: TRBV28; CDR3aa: CASSGGVMPYEQYF
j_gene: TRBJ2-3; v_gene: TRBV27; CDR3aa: CASSVTLRDRGILTDTQYF
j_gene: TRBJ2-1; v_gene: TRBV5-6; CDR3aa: CASSLMTGGAYNEQFF
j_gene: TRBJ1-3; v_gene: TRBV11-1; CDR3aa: CASSSWTVGDTIYF
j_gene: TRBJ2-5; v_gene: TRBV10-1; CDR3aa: CASSESYTGGETQYF
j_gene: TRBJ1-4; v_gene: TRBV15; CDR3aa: CATSNPGQGPGATNEKLFF
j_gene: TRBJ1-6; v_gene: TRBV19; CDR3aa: CATEWDRGTYNSPLHF
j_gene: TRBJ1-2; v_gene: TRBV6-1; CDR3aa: CASSEWVDSYGYTF
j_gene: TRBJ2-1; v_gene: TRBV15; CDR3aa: CATSSEVQRGSGEQFF